A selection of T cell receptor beta chains follows, all from one sample in a study of T-cell memory formation after mild COVID-19. TCRdb re-derived calls from the 5' RACE reads in MiXCR, one entry per CDR3 protein. Of hundreds of thousands of distinct CDR3 sequences listed, around 28% are singletons. Sequencing was performed on PBMCs or a T cell subset sorted from them (not recorded which). These receptors were taken from an adult woman who had mild COVID-19 (a few samples of this study predate the infection). Cell type and time point are not known. The CDR3 runs from the conserved cysteine through the conserved F or W. The D gene is left open where the match is weak. Some rows mark clone size as missing; the rest say once, few, many or name a class of expanded clone.

d_call,j_call,clone_size,v_call,cdr3_aa,cdr3_nt
NA,TRBJ1-1,NA,TRBV15,CATSRARNTEAFF,TGTGCCACCAGCAGAGCCCGGAACACTGAAGCTTTCTTT
TRBD1,TRBJ2-7,many,TRBV4-3,CASSQGDRQYGVYEQYF,TGCGCCAGCAGCCAAGGGGACAGGCAATACGGGGTCTACGAGCAGTACTTC
NA,TRBJ2-3,NA,TRBV4-2,CASSQDLPGVKGRTTSSTDTQYF,TGTGCCAGCAGCCAAGATTTACCGGGTGTGAAGGGACGGACGACTTCTAGCACAGATACGCAGTATTTT
NA,TRBJ1-1,once,TRBV12-3/TRBV12-4,CASSWREATEAFF,TGTGCCAGCAGTTGGAGGGAGGCCACTGAAGCTTTCTTT
TRBD1,TRBJ2-7,NA,TRBV7-6,CASSYTGGAEDEQYF,TGTGCCAGCAGCTACACAGGGGGCGCTGAGGACGAGCAGTACTTC
NA,TRBJ2-4,NA,TRBV12-3/TRBV12-4,CASTPSGLAKNIQYF,TGTGCCAGCACCCCCTCGGGACTAGCCAAAAACATTCAGTACTTC
NA,TRBJ2-2,few,TRBV21-1,CASSPAKPTGRPNTGELFF,TGTGCCAGCAGCCCCGCTAAACCTACAGGACGACCCAACACCGGGGAGCTGTTTTTT
TRBD2,TRBJ2-1,NA,TRBV7-2,CASSLGFGRLAGGSNEQFF,TGTGCCAGCAGCTTAGGGTTTGGGCGACTAGCGGGAGGATCCAATGAGCAGTTCTTC
NA,TRBJ2-7,few,TRBV12-3/TRBV12-4,CASSFSGGEQYF,TGTGCCAGCAGTTTCTCTGGGGGCGAGCAGTACTTC
TRBD2,TRBJ2-1,few,TRBV4-1,CASSQDMTSGYNEQFF,TGCGCCAGCAGCCAAGACATGACTAGCGGGTACAATGAGCAGTTCTTC
TRBD2,TRBJ2-2,NA,TRBV9,CASSVGLGRDYTGELFF,TGTGCCAGCAGCGTAGGTCTCGGGAGGGACTACACCGGGGAGCTGTTTTTT
NA,TRBJ2-3,NA,TRBV7-2,CASSPPGDTQYF,TGTGCCAGCAGCCCCCCCGGCGATACGCAGTATTTT
NA,TRBJ2-2,few,TRBV7-6,CASSYDGGTGELFF,TGTGCCAGCAGCTACGATGGGGGGACCGGGGAGCTGTTTTTT
TRBD1,TRBJ1-1,few,TRBV6-6,CASRSGQGMTEAFF,TGTGCCAGCAGATCGGGACAGGGGATGACTGAAGCTTTCTTT
TRBD1,TRBJ2-1,NA,TRBV25-1,CASSGQGPFSYNEQFF,TGTGCCAGCAGTGGACAGGGGCCTTTCTCCTACAATGAGCAGTTCTTC